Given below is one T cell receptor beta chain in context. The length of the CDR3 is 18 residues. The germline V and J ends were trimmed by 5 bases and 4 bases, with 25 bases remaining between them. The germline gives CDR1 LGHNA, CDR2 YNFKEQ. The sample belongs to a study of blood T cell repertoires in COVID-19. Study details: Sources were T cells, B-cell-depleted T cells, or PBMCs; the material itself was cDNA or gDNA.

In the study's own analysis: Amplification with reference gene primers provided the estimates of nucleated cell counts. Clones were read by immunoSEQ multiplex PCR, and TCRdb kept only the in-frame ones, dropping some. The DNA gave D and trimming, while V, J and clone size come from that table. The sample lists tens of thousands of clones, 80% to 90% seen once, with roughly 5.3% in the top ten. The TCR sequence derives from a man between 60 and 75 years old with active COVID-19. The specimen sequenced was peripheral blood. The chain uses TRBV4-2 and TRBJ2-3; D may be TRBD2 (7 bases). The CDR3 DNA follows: TGTGCCAGCAGCGAGGGGGGTTCGGCAGCGGGAAGTGCAGATACGCAGTATTTT. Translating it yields CASSEGGSAAGSADTQYF.